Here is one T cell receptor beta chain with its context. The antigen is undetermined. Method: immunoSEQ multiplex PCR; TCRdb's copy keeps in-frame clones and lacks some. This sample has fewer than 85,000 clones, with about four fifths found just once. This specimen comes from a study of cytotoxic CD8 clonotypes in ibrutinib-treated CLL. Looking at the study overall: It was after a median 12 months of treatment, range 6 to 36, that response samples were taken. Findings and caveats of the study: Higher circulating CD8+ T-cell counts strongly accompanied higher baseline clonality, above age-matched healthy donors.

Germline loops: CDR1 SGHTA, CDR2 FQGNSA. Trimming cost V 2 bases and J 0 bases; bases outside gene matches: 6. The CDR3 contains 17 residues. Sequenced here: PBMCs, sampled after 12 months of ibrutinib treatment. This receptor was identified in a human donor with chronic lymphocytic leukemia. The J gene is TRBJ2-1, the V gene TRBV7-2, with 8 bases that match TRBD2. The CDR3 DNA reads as TGTGCCAGCAGCTTAAGGACTAGCTCCACCTCCTACAATGAGCAGTTCTTC. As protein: CASSLRTSSTSYNEQFF. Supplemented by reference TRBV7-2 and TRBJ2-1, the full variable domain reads GAGVSQSPSNKVTEKGKDVELRCDPISGHTALYWYRQSLGQGLEFLIYFQGNSAPDKSGLPSDRFSAERTGGSVSTLTIQRTQQEDSAVYLCASSLRTSSTSYNEQFFGPGTRLTVL.